The clone carrying this TCR beta chain has just one count. The germline V and J ends were trimmed by 0 bases and 4 bases, with 12 bases remaining between them. This CDR3 has 15 residues. Per germline, CDR1 GTSNPN and CDR2 SVGIG (reference sequence). It was RNA transcripts that yielded the amplified TCR beta CDR3 regions. Primed by the HTBI set, a first-round RT-PCR was run on the TCR CDR3. TCRdb fed the multiplex PCR reads into MiXCR, producing one record per CDR3 protein. The table has approximately 640,000 distinct CDR3 sequences, 15% to 20% seen once; the top ten hold roughly 16%. The data originate from a study of T cells in Graves' hyperthyroidism and ophthalmopathy. Study-level information: Peripheral blood was acquired at first diagnosis, ahead of any therapy whatsoever.

The diagnoses drew upon clinical symptoms, serum thyroxine and TRAb, thyroid ultrasound and orbital computed tomography. The clonotype originates from a man in his forties or fifties with Graves' hyperthyroidism. The material sequenced was blood. This sequence joins TRBV30 and TRBJ2-2; D is uncertain. CDR3 protein: CAWSVQGWGTGELFF. CDR3 coding DNA: TGTGCCTGGAGTGTACAAGGTTGGGGCACCGGGGAGCTGTTTTTT.